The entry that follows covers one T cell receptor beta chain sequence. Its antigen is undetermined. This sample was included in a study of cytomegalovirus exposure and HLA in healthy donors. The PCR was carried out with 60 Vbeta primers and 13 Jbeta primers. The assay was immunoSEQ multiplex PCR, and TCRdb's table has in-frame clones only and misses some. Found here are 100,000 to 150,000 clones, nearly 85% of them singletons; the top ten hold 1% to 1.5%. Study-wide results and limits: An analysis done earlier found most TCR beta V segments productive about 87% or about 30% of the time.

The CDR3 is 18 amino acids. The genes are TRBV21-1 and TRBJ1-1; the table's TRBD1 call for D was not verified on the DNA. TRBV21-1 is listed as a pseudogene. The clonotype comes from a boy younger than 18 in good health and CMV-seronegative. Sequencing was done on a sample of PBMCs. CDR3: CASSNLAPRGRMNTEAFF. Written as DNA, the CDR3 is TGTGCCAGCAGCAATTTGGCCCCCAGGGGGCGGATGAACACTGAAGCTTTCTTT.